A single sample gave rise to the 9 T cell receptor beta chains below, sequenced in a study of T cells in Graves' hyperthyroidism and ophthalmopathy. TCR beta CDR3 regions were amplified from RNA transcripts. The TCR CDR3 was amplified in a first-round RT-PCR using the HTBI primer set. TCRdb reprocessed the multiplex PCR reads with MiXCR, giving one entry per CDR3 protein. The table shows a few hundred thousand distinct CDR3 sequences, with less than 20% occurring only once. The sample taken for sequencing was blood. These TCRs come from a man aged 18-30 years with Graves' ophthalmopathy.

The table lists this clonotype with a few counts. The CDR3 coding sequence is TGTGCCAGCAGTTTAGCAGGGGCGAATTCACCCCTCCACTTT. Amino acids: CASSLAGANSPLHF. This chain joins TRBV12-3 or TRBV12-4 and TRBJ1-6, with a possible D match to TRBD1 (5 bases). The CDR3 is made up of 14 amino acids. Trimming removed 0 bases at V and 7 bases at J, with 7 bases between.

The sample holds many counts of this clonotype. Written as DNA, the CDR3 is TGTGCCATCAGTGACGGCCAGGGCCAAAACGAGCAGTACTTC. Translating gives CAISDGQGQNEQYF. The gene calls are TRBV10-3 and TRBJ2-7; TRBD1 is a possible D gene (5 bases). Germline V gene sequence: CDR1 ENHRY, CDR2 SYGVKD. Trimming removed 3 bases from V and 5 bases from J, with 14 bases in between. The CDR3 runs 14 residues.

This clonotype was detected many times. This rearrangement joins TRBV11-2 to TRBJ2-2; 12 nucleotides match TRBD2. Trimming at V came to 0 bases and at J to 5 bases, leaving 4 bases not matched to a gene. Germline CDR1 and CDR2: SGHAT and FQNNGV. CDR3 size: 17 residues. In DNA form, the CDR3 reads TGTGCCAGCAGCTTAGACCTAGCGGGGGGGCGTACCGGGGAGCTGTTTTTT. Protein: CASSLDLAGGRTGELFF.

In regard to this clonotype: A much larger clone differs by one base, so this may be a read error. V gene TRBV27 combines with J gene TRBJ2-1; 10 bases align to TRBD2. Germline CDR1 MNHEY, CDR2 SMNVEV (reference sequence). CDR3 length: 15 amino acids. CDR3 sequence reads: CASRASGGPYNKQFF. For the CDR3, the DNA is TGTGCCAGCAGGGCTAGCGGGGGACCATACAATAAGCAGTTCTTC.

CDR3: CASSVVDNSHGYTF. The CDR3 DNA reads as TGTGCCAGCAGCGTAGTGGATAACTCTCATGGCTACACCTTC. V gene TRBV9 combines with J gene TRBJ1-2; D ambiguous. Trimming took 0 bases from V and 6 from J, leaving 12 bases between them. This CDR3 region has 14 residues. Germline V gene sequence: CDR1 SGDLS, CDR2 YYNGEE.

This clonotype was picked up a small number of times. This chain connects TRBV4-1 to TRBJ1-2, with unresolved D. CDR1 is MGHRA, CDR2 YSYEKL, per germline. The CDR3 contains 15 residues. V lost 1 base, J lost 2 bases, and 11 bases lay in between. CDR3 residues: CASSQGIGLNYGYTF. The CDR3 nucleotides read TGCGCCAGCAGCCAAGGTATAGGACTAAACTATGGCTACACCTTC.

The chain links TRBV10-3 to TRBJ2-1, with 7 bases that match TRBD1. Per germline, CDR1 ENHRY and CDR2 SYGVKD. CDR3 size: 14 residues. V gave up 5 bases and J gave up 8 bases; unmatched junction bases: 9. CDR3 loop: CAISRTGPGHEQFF. DNA of the CDR3: TGTGCCATCAGTAGGACAGGCCCAGGGCATGAGCAGTTCTTC.

This sequence joins TRBV9 and TRBJ1-3; D possibly corresponds to TRBD1 (5 bases). The germline CDR1 and CDR2 sequences are SGDLS and YYNGEE. This CDR3 contains 13 residues. The germline V and J ends were trimmed by 4 bases and 11 bases, with 16 bases remaining between them. CDR3 sequence (DNA): TGTGCCAGCAGCTTCCGCACCCAAGGGGCCATATATTTT. As protein: CASSFRTQGAIYF.

The table lists this clonotype with a few counts. The J gene is TRBJ2-2, the V gene TRBV5-4; 7 bases are shared with TRBD1. The CDR3 covers 13 residues. V lost 5 bases to trimming and J lost 6 bases; unmatched junction nucleotides: 4. Germline V gives CDR1 SGHNT, CDR2 YYREEE (reference sequence). The CDR3 region is CASSPQGAGELFF. The DNA of the CDR3 is TGTGCCAGCAGTCCTCAGGGGGCCGGGGAGCTGTTTTTT.